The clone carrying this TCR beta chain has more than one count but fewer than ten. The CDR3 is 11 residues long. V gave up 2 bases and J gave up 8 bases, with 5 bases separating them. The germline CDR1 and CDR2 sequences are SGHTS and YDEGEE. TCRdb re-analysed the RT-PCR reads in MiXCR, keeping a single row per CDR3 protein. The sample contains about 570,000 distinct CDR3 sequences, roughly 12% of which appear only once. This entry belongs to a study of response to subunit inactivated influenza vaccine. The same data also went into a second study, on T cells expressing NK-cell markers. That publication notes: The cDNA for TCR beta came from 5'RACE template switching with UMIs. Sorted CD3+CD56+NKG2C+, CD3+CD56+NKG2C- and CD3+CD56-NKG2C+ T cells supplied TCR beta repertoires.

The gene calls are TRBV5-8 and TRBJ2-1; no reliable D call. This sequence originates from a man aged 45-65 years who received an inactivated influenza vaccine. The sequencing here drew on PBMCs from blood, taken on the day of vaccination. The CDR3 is CASSFLDEQFF. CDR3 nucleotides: TGTGCCAGCAGCTTTTTAGATGAGCAGTTCTTC. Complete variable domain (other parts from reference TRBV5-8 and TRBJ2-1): EAGVTQSPTHLIKTRGQQATLRCSPISGHTSVYWYQQALGLGLQFLLWYDEGEERNRGNFPPRFSGRQFPNYSSELNVNALELEDSALYLCASSFLDEQFFGPGTRLTVL.